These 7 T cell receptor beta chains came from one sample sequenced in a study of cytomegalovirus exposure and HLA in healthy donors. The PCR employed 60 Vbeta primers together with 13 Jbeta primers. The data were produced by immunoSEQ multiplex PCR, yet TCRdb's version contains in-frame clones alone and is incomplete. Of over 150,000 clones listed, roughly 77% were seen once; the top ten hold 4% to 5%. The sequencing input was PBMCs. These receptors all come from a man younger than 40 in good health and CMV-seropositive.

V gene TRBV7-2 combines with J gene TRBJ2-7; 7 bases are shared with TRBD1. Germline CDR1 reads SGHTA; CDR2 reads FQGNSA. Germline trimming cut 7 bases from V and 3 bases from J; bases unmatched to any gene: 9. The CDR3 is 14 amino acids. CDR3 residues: CASKTGSGGYEQYF. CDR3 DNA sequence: TGTGCCAGCAAGACAGGGTCCGGCGGCTACGAGCAGTACTTC.

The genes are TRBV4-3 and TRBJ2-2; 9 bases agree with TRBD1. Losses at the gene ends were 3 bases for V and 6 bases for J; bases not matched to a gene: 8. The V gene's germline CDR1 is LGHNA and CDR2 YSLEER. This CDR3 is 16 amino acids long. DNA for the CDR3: TGCGCCAGCAGCCACACCGGGACAGGGATTTCCGGGGAGCTGTTTTTT. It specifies CASSHTGTGISGELFF.

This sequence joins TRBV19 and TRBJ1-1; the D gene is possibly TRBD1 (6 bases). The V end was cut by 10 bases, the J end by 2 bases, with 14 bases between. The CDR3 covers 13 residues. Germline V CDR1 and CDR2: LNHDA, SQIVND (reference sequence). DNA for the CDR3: TGTGCCACAGGGGATTGGGGAAACACTGAAGCTTTCTTT. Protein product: CATGDWGNTEAFF.

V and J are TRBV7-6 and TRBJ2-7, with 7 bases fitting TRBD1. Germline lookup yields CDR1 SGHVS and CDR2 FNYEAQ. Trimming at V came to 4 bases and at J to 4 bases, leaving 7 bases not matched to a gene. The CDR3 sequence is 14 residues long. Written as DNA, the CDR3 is TGTGCCAGCAGCTCCTCAGGGGGATGGTACGAGCAGTACTTC. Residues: CASSSSGGWYEQYF.

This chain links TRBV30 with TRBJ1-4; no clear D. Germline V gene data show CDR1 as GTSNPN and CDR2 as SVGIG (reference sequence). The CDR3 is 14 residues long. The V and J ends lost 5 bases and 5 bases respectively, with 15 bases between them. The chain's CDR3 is CAWGSPSPNEKLFF. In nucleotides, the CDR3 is TGTGCCTGGGGGAGTCCGTCCCCAAATGAAAAACTGTTTTTT.

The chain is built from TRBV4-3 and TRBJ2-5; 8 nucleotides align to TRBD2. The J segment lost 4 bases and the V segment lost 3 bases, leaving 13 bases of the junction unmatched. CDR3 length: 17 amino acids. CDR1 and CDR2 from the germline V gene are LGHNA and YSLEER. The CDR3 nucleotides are TGCGCCAGCAGCCAGAGTAGCGGGGTTGTCCGCCCAGAGACCCAGTACTTC. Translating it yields CASSQSSGVVRPETQYF.

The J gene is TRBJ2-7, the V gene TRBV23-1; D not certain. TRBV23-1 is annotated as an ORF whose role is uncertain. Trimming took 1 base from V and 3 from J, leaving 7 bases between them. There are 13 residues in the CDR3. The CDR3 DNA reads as TGCGCCAGCAGTCAATTACACAGCTACGAGCAGTACTTC. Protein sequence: CASSQLHSYEQYF.